This T cell receptor (beta chain) was profiled in a study of T cell repertoires in cytomegalovirus infection. The wider study: Public TCR beta signature analysis indicated the presence of both CMV infection and matching HLA type. Study-level results: Dominating the ex vivo response were TCR beta clonotypes that were CMV-specific and HLA-C-restricted.

One entry per CDR3 protein, called by TCRdb with MiXCR from the reads. The repertoire includes a few hundred thousand distinct CDR3 sequences, under 20% of them detected once, and 12% sits in the top ten. This clonotype was found many times. Antigen: not known. CDR3 size: 16 residues. The germline gives CDR1 SGHTA, CDR2 FQGNSA. Unmatched junction bases numbered 12, after V lost 4 bases and J lost 6 bases. The TCR sequence derives from a human donor in good health (CMV status not recorded). Some clones in this sample may be carry-over from other donors' samples. The rearrangement uses TRBV7-2 and TRBJ1-3; TRBD1 aligns across 7 bases. Material for sequencing was PBMCs. The CDR3 coding sequence is TGTGCCAGCAGCTCCCCCCACGGAGGGACAGTAAACACCATATATTTT. Encoded protein: CASSSPHGGTVNTIYF.